This T cell receptor (beta chain) emerged from a study of cytomegalovirus exposure and HLA in healthy donors. Notes on the study in general: According to an earlier analysis, most TCR beta V segments yielded productive rearrangements about 87% or about 30% of the time.

The V end was cut by 4 bases, the J end by 0 bases, with 10 bases between. The CDR3 loop spans 15 amino acids. The V gene's germline CDR1 is LNHDA and CDR2 SQIVND (reference sequence). In the PCR, 60 Vbeta and 13 Jbeta primers were used. Using immunoSEQ multiplex PCR, the repertoire was profiled, and TCRdb retains in-frame clones only, with some absent. This table holds about 120,000 clones, around three quarters found once. Concerning this clone: Its cognate antigen is unknown.

Sequenced sample: PBMCs. The chain is built from TRBV19 and TRBJ2-1; D gene unclear. This receptor was obtained from a human donor in good health. The CDR3 DNA reads TGTGCCAGTAGTACCCTCATGAGCTCCTACAATGAGCAGTTCTTC. Translated, it gives CASSTLMSSYNEQFF.